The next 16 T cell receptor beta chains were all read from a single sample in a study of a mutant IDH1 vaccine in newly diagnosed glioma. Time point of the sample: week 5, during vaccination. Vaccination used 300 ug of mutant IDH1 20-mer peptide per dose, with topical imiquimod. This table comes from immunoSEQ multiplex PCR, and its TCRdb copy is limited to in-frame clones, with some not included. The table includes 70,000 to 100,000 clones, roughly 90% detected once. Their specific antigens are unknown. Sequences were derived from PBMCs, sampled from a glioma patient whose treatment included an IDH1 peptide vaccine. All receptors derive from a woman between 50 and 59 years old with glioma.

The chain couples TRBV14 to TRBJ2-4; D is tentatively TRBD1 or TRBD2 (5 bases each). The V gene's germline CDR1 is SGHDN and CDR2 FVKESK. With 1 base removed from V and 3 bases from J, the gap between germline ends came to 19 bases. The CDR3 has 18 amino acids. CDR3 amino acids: CASSQGVRDQPRKNIQYF. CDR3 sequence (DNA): TGTGCCAGCAGCCAAGGAGTCCGGGACCAGCCACGCAAAAACATTCAGTACTTC. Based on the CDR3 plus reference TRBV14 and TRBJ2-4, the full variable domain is EAGVTQFPSHSVIEKGQTVTLRCDPISGHDNLYWYRRVMGKEIKFLLHFVKESKQDESGMPNNRFLAERTGGTYSTLKVQPAELEDSGVYFCASSQGVRDQPRKNIQYFGAGTRLSVL.

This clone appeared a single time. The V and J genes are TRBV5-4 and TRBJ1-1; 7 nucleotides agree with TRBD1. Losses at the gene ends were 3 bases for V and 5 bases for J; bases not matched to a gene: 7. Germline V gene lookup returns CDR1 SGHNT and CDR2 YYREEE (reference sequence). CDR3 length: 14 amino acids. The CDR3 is CASSYSQGLTEAFF. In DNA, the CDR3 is TGTGCCAGCAGCTACTCACAGGGGTTGACTGAAGCTTTCTTT.

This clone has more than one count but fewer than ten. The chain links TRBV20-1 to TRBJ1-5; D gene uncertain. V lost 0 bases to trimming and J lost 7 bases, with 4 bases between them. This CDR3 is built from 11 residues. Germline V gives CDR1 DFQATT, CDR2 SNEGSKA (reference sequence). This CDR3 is CSARDNQPQHF. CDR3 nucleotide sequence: TGCAGTGCTAGAGATAACCAGCCCCAGCATTTT.

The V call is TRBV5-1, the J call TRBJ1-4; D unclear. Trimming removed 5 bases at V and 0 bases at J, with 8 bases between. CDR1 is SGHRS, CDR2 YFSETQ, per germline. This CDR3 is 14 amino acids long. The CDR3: CASSDRATNEKLFF. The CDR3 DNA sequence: TGCGCCAGCAGTGATAGGGCAACTAATGAAAAACTGTTTTTT.

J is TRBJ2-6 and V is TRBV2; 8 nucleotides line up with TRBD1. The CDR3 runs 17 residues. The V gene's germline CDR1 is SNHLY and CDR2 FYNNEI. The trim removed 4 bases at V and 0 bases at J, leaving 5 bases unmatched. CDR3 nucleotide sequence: TGTGCCAGCAGTGGAGGGACAGGTATCTCTGGGGCCAACGTCCTGACTTTC. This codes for CASSGGTGISGANVLTF.

DNA of the CDR3: TGTGCCATCAGTGACGGGCCACTAACTGAAGCTTTCTTT. Protein product: CAISDGPLTEAFF. The V gene is TRBV10-3, the J gene TRBJ1-1; no definite D call. This CDR3 has 13 amino acids. Germline V CDR1 and CDR2: ENHRY, SYGVKD. V lost 3 bases, J lost 5 bases, and 10 bases lay in between.

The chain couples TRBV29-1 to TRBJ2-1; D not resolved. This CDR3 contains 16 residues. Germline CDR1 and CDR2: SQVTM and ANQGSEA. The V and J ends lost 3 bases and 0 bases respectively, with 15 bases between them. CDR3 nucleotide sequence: TGCAGCGTTGATTACGGTTGGGTCAGCTCCTACAATGAGCAGTTCTTC. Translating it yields CSVDYGWVSSYNEQFF.

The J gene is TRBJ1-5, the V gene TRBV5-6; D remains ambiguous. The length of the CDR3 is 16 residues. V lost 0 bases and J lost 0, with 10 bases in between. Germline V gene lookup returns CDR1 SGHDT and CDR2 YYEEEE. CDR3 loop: CASSLGGLGSNQPQHF. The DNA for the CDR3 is TGTGCCAGCAGCTTGGGAGGTCTAGGTAGCAATCAGCCCCAGCATTTT.

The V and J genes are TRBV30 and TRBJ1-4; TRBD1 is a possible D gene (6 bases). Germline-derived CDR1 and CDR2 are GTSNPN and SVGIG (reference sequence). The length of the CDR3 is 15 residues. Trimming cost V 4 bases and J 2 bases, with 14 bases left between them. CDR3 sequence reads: CAWTDPGGTNEKLFF. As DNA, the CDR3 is TGTGCCTGGACCGATCCGGGGGGCACTAATGAAAAACTGTTTTTT.

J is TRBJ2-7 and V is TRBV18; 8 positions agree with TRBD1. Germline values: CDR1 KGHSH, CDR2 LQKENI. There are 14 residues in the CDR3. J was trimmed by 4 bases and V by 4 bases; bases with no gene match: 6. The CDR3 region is CASSLQTGVYEQYF. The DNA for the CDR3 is TGTGCCAGCTCACTTCAGACAGGGGTATACGAGCAGTACTTC.

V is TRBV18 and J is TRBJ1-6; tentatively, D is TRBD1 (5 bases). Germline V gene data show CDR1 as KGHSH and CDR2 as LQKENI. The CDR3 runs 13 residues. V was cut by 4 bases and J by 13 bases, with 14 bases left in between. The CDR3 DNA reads TGTGCCAGCTCACAGGGACCCGTTCGGCCCCTCCACTTT. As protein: CASSQGPVRPLHF.

DNA for the CDR3: TGTGCCAGCAGCCCCGTGAGGGGAGGGGAGCAGTACTTC. It specifies CASSPVRGGEQYF. V usage is TRBV6-1 and J usage is TRBJ2-7; 7 positions agree with TRBD2. Germline V gene data show CDR1 as MNHNS and CDR2 as SASEGT. V gave up 6 bases and J gave up 7 bases; unmatched junction bases: 9. The CDR3 length is 13 residues.

CDR3 nucleotide sequence: TGTGCCAGCACCTCGCAACCCTGGGGATTTTCTGGGGCCAACGTCCTGACTTTC. Its translation: CASTSQPWGFSGANVLTF. The chain is built from TRBV7-2 and TRBJ2-6; no clear D gene. The CDR3 is made up of 18 amino acids. The V end lost 7 bases, the J end lost 1 base, and 20 bases lay between the germline ends. CDR1 is SGHTA and CDR2 is FQGNSA in the germline V gene.

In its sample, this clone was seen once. CDR3 loop: CASSLVSGSNYGYTF. The CDR3, as DNA: TGTGCCAGCAGCTTGGTCTCAGGATCTAACTATGGCTACACCTTC. The rearrangement joins TRBV5-4 to TRBJ1-2; D ambiguous. The length of the CDR3 is 15 residues. Germline values: CDR1 SGHNT, CDR2 YYREEE (reference sequence). V shed 0 bases and J shed 0 bases, with 9 bases lying between them.

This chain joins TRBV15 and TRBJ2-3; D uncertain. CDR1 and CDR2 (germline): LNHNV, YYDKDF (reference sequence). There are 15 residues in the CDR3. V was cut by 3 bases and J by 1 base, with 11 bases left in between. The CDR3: CATSSIRAGTDTQYF. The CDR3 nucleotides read TGTGCCACCAGCAGCATTCGGGCGGGCACAGATACGCAGTATTTT. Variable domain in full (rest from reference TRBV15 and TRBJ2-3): DAMVIQNPRYQVTQFGKPVTLSCSQTLNHNVMYWYQQKSSQAPKLLFHYYDKDFNNEADTPDNFQSRRPNTSFCFLDIRSPGLGDTAMYLCATSSIRAGTDTQYFGPGTRLTVL.

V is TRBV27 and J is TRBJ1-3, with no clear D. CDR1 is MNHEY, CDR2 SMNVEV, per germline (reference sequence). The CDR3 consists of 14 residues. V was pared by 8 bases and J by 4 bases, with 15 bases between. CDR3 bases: TGTGCCAGCGGTCCAGGCTTATCCGGAAACACCATATATTTT. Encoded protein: CASGPGLSGNTIYF.